This TCR beta chain was documented in a study of type 1 regulatory T cells. Study-wide context: An in vitro protocol generated T-allo10, a Tr1-enriched, alloantigen-specific CD4 T cell product.

From the reads, TCRdb called clonotypes with MiXCR, one entry per CDR3 protein. Among approximately 72,000 distinct CDR3 sequences listed, 50% to 70% were seen once. T-allo10 cells from the graft donor were described as anergic, host-alloantigen-specific, and alloantigen-specific suppressors. V lost 2 bases and J lost 0; bases outside the gene matches: 4. The CDR3 sequence is 15 residues long. Germline V gene data show CDR1 as KGHSH and CDR2 as LQKENI. Comment on this clonotype: Its antigen is unidentified.

The clonotype comes from a human donor in good health. The sequenced sample consisted of cultured T cells, either the whole culture or a sorted T cell fraction (not recorded which). Subset of the sample: Tr1-enriched cell product generated in vitro against host alloantigens. The chain links TRBV18 to TRBJ2-7, with 7 positions matching TRBD2. CDR3 nucleotides: TGTGCCAGCTCACCAACTAGCGAGAGCTCCTACGAGCAGTACTTC. Translating it yields CASSPTSESSYEQYF.